This T cell receptor (beta chain) was found in a study of low-dose radiotherapy and immunotherapy resistance in tumors (dated by TCRdb to between 2021 and 2024). Notes on the research overall: In Cohort 1, each fraction delivered 0.5 Gy every 2 weeks, and the prescribed total PTV dose was 6.5 Gy. No randomization into treatment groups was done for the people taking part in the trial. Starting on cycle 1 day 1, patients took 300 mg of aspirin by mouth once daily for four cycles. Intravenous cyclophosphamide at 200 mg/m2 was administered every two weeks, one day ahead of each radiation and immunotherapy administration. Nivolumab and ipilimumab were both given intravenously, with nivolumab at a 240 mg flat dose every two weeks and ipilimumab at 1 mg/kg every six weeks. Patients in Cohort 2 were given 1 Gy per fraction every two weeks, for a total of 13 Gy across 26 weeks. Eight patients were included in the translational analysis: three from the first dose cohort and the first five from the second dose cohort.

The sample's time point, from its label and the paper: before trial treatment. Donors were enrolled in RACIN, a single-arm phase I dose-escalation trial combining nivolumab, ipilimumab, aspirin, low-dose cyclophosphamide and low-dose radiotherapy. Eligible patients had advanced, TIL-negative solid tumors. This clonotype was counted ten times or more. The target of this receptor is not known. The sample holds no much larger clone one base away, and base qualities are not on file. To make first-strand cDNA, Superscript III was used along with a set of TRAV- and TRBV-specific primers so that both the TCRalpha and TCRbeta chains were covered. A roughly 22-cycle PCR with Phusion amplified the TCRs, pairing a constant-region primer with the adapter that was attached to the V primers. Amplification of the isolated mRNA was done with the MessageAmp II aRNA Amplification Kit, which involved a roughly 16-hour in vitro transcription at 37 degrees C. mRNA for TCR sequencing was isolated with the Dynabeads mRNA DIRECT Purification Kit. Indexed Illumina adapters were added in a second roughly 26-cycle Phusion PCR, and the resulting products were purified with AMPure XP beads. TCRalpha and TCRbeta libraries were deep-sequenced on an Illumina MiniSeq instrument. The paper's data handling went like this. Using custom Perl scripts, TCR sequences encoding the same protein were pooled, out-of-frame sequences were removed, and the abundance of each clonotype was computed. Any TCR sequence backed by just one read was left out of the analysis. The metrics used to describe the repertoires included Shannon entropy, Gini index, clonality, richness, and the frequency of TCRs shared between repertoires. Clones were called with MiXCR by TCRdb after fastp trimmed the public reads at Q25, and only in-frame beta chains were retained. Merged by CDR3 protein, the rows form single entries marked with the most common genes and DNA. TCRdb assigned the V and J calls; the authors' analysis was not used. In this sample the table shows around 99,000 distinct CDR3 sequences, 9.4% of which occur a single time. The ten largest clones add up to around 0.93% of the sample.

This specimen consisted of PBMCs, obtained before treatment. This receptor was taken from a male donor with prostate cancer.

This receptor has the CDR3 CSFRPTRHSYNEQFF. The sequenced DNA is TGCAGCTTTAGACCCACAAGACACTCCTACAATGAGCAGTTCTTC. In this chain, TRBV29-1 is recombined with TRBJ2-1; confidence is insufficient to name the D gene. From the cysteine through the phenylalanine, the CDR3 covers 15 amino acids. This entry keeps only the CDR3 DNA: 45 bases, framed from base 1. V was cut back by 8 bases and J by 0 bases, leaving a gap of 17 bases between them. According to the germline V gene, CDR1 reads SQVTM and CDR2 reads ANQGSEA.